The T cell receptor (beta chain) under discussion was sequenced for a study of T cells expressing NK-cell markers (dated by TCRdb to about 2020). About the full investigation: Eight or nine donors provided sorted CD3+CD56+NKG2C+, CD3+CD56+NKG2C- and CD3+CD56-NKG2C+ T-cell subsets, whose TCR beta-chain repertoires were profiled. Randomly selected healthy volunteers, three men and five women, were used as the eight sequenced donors. Among the eight sequenced donors, seven were HCMV-seropositive and one was HCMV-seronegative. Libraries were sequenced as 2 x 150 bp reads on Illumina HiSeq 2000/2500, MiSeq or NextSeq.

Paper-wide results and their limitations: Whether the expanded NKG2C-expressing T cell clones were specific for HCMV antigens remained unclear. Those dominant clonotypes were again the most abundant among CD3+CD56-NKG2C+ cells in a handful of donors, at 28.3-60.1%. In 5 to 7 donors, the dominant CD3+CD56+NKG2C+ clonotypes ranked among the top 10 CD8+ clonotypes, making up roughly 1.0-7.0% of CD8+ T cells.

HCMV-specific IgG was detected in serum with a commercial ELISA kit to determine HCMV serostatus. Peripheral blood mononuclear cells were isolated from blood by Ficoll density gradient centrifugation. From the cysteine up to the phenylalanine, the CDR3 has a length of 14 residues. The DNA is not on file. The germline V gene (reference sequence) gives CDR1 as DFQATT and CDR2 as SNEGSKA. Comment on this clonotype: What this receptor recognizes is not known.

TCRdb shows the sequencer as Illumina HiSeq 2000. 5'RACE template switching, by which a universal primer site and unique molecular identifiers were added, was used to make TCR beta cDNA libraries. Synthesis of cDNA was primed from the TCR beta constant segment and was followed by two consecutive PCR amplification steps. As for the authors' bioinformatics: MIGEC handled demultiplexing of the reads and grouping by UMI, while MiTCR was used to assemble and quantify clonotypes. Only TCR cDNA sequences supported by at least two reads were kept to exclude erroneous sequences. The tcR package was used for downstream repertoire analysis, and clonotypes were matched across fractions by CDR3 nucleotide sequence plus V segment. VDJmatch was used to annotate antigen specificity against VDJdb, with one amino acid substitution in CDR3 allowed. The reads, reprocessed by TCRdb, yield one row per CDR3 protein sequence and no DNA. The V and J calls, along with clone size, are taken from TCRdb and not from the paper's own processing. This specimen's table enumerates hundreds of thousands of distinct CDR3 sequences. The ten top clones hold 6% to 8% of the sample.

Sequencing was done on a sample of blood T cells: a sorted CD56 or NKG2C T cell subset, CD4+ or CD8+ T cells, or bulk PBMC T cells (not recorded which). This sequence originates from a woman aged 18-70 years in good health. Recombination connected TRBV20-1 to TRBJ2-5; TCRdb designates TRBD1, a call that cannot be tested without DNA. CDR3 reads: CSDRGTGTQETQYF.